These 31 T cell receptor beta chains came from one sample sequenced in a study of PD-1 blockade in classical Hodgkin lymphoma. Assay: immunoSEQ multiplex PCR; the TCRdb copy retains only in-frame clones and omits some. The sample lists 90,000 to 100,000 clones; roughly 89% were seen once. No patient escaped relapse after autologous stem cell transplantation, and brentuximab vedotin exposure varied. The sample consisted of peripheral blood mononuclear cells (PBMCs), taken at baseline. The receptor source for this set is a human donor with classical Hodgkin lymphoma.

The chain carries TRBV2 and TRBJ1-4, with 9 bases fitting TRBD1. This CDR3 has 11 residues. Germline lookup yields CDR1 SNHLY and CDR2 FYNNEI. V lost 6 bases to trimming and J lost 14 bases; unmatched junction nucleotides: 4. The CDR3 is CASRLGQGLFF. DNA of the CDR3: TGTGCCAGCAGACTAGGACAGGGGCTGTTTTTT.

The V and J genes are TRBV7-8 and TRBJ2-1; tentatively, D is TRBD1 (5 bases). The CDR3 consists of 16 residues. The V gene lost 3 bases and the J gene lost 7 bases, with 19 bases spanning the gap. Per germline, CDR1 SGHVS and CDR2 FQNEAQ. The CDR3: CASSLRKGVNKNEQFF. CDR3 DNA: TGTGCCAGCAGCTTGCGGAAAGGGGTCAATAAGAATGAGCAGTTCTTC. Filled out from reference TRBV7-8 and TRBJ2-1, the complete variable domain reads GAGVSQSPRYKVAKRGQDVALRCDPISGHVSLFWYQQALGQGPEFLTYFQNEAQLDKSGLPSDRFFAERPEGSVSTLKIQRTQQEDSAVYLCASSLRKGVNKNEQFFGPGTRLTVL.

This clone has more than one count but fewer than ten. CDR3 coding DNA: TGCGCCAGCAGCCTACGGGGGTCGAAACAAGCCCACACAACTAATGAAAAACTGTTTTTT. Protein product: CASSLRGSKQAHTTNEKLFF. The chain employs TRBV5-1 and TRBJ1-4; D possibly corresponds to TRBD1 (5 bases). Germline assignment: CDR1 SGHRS and CDR2 YFSETQ. The CDR3 is 20 residues long. Between the trimmed V and J ends, which lost 4 bases and 0 bases, there was a span of 25 bases. Together with reference TRBV5-1 and TRBJ1-4, the CDR3 gives the full variable domain: KAGVTQTPRYLIKTRGQQVTLSCSPISGHRSVSWYQQTPGQGLQFLFEYFSETQRNKGNFPGRFSGRQFSNSRSEMNVSTLELGDSALYLCASSLRGSKQAHTTNEKLFFGSGTQLSVL.

This sequence joins TRBV7-2 and TRBJ2-1; D perhaps matches TRBD1 (6 bases). CDR3 length equals 16 residues. Germline CDR1 is SGHTA and CDR2 is FQGNSA. V gave up 2 bases and J gave up 4 bases, with 15 bases separating them. The CDR3 spells CASSLSDGDKYNEQFF. In DNA, the CDR3 is TGTGCCAGCAGCTTATCGGACGGGGACAAGTACAATGAGCAGTTCTTC.

The chain uses TRBV11-3 and TRBJ1-1; D not certain. CDR1 SGHNT and CDR2 YENEEA come from the germline V gene. CDR3 size: 12 residues. V was trimmed by 6 bases and J by 0 bases, leaving 5 bases between them. The CDR3 DNA sequence: TGTGCCAGCAGTGGGATGAACACTGAAGCTTTCTTT. This translates into CASSGMNTEAFF.

The V call is TRBV5-1, the J call TRBJ2-3; a possible D gene is TRBD2 (6 bases). Trimming cost V 2 bases and J 1 base, with 14 bases left between them. The CDR3 is 16 amino acids. The V gene's germline CDR1 is SGHRS and CDR2 YFSETQ. CDR3: CASSFFGAGRTDTQYF. In nucleotides, the CDR3 is TGCGCCAGCAGCTTTTTTGGGGCGGGACGCACAGATACGCAGTATTTT.

The chain joins TRBV27 to TRBJ1-1; D uncertain. The ends were cut back, 4 bases at V and 0 bases at J, with 15 bases in the middle. CDR3 size: 16 residues. Germline CDR1 MNHEY, CDR2 SMNVEV (reference sequence). CDR3 protein: CASSSRNSFLNTEAFF. CDR3 in DNA: TGTGCCAGCAGTTCCAGAAACTCCTTCCTGAACACTGAAGCTTTCTTT.

This clone was observed once. The rearrangement joins TRBV27 to TRBJ1-1; D call uncertain. Germline V CDR1 and CDR2: MNHEY, SMNVEV (reference sequence). The V end was cut by 4 bases, the J end by 1 base, with 13 bases between. This CDR3 comprises 15 residues. CDR3 region: CASSYTVFSNTEAFF. The CDR3 DNA reads TGTGCCAGCAGTTATACGGTCTTTTCGAACACTGAAGCTTTCTTT.

V usage is TRBV6-1 and J usage is TRBJ2-7; D is perhaps TRBD2 (5 bases). The CDR3 length is 15 residues. The ends were cut back, 4 bases at V and 2 bases at J, with 15 bases in the middle. Germline CDR1 and CDR2: MNHNS and SASEGT. CDR3 region: CASSVGRVPAYEQYF. DNA for the CDR3: TGTGCCAGCAGTGTTGGGCGGGTACCAGCCTACGAGCAGTACTTC.

This chain links TRBV7-8 with TRBJ1-2; D is unresolved. In germline, CDR1 is SGHVS, CDR2 FQNEAQ. V shed 2 bases and J shed 8 bases, with 12 bases lying between them. The CDR3 has 13 residues. The CDR3 DNA follows: TGTGCCAGCAGCTTAATCGAGAGCACGGGCTACACCTTC. Its translation is CASSLIESTGYTF.

A few counts support this clone. The rearrangement joins TRBV6-1 to TRBJ1-2; D is ambiguous. V was pared by 5 bases and J by 8 bases, with 21 bases between. CDR1 and CDR2 (germline): MNHNS, SASEGT. The length of the CDR3 is 15 residues. CDR3 in DNA: TGTGCCAGCAGTCCCGGTTTCTCTGTAACGGAGGGCTACACCTTC. This sequence encodes CASSPGFSVTEGYTF.

This clone came up once. This rearrangement joins TRBV7-3 to TRBJ2-3; the match to TRBD2 covers 9 bases. CDR1 and CDR2 from the germline V gene are SGHTA and FQGTGA. The CDR3 is 15 residues long. Germline trimming cut 5 bases from V and 6 bases from J; bases unmatched to any gene: 9. CDR3 in amino acids: CASSPGLALLDTQYF. CDR3 DNA sequence: TGTGCCAGCAGCCCTGGACTAGCGTTGCTGGATACGCAGTATTTT.

The chain's CDR3 is CASSLEGTGSYGYTF. CDR3 coding DNA: TGTGCCAGTAGCCTTGAGGGAACGGGGAGCTATGGCTACACCTTC. The chain combines TRBV19 with TRBJ1-2; D not resolved. Germline-derived CDR1 and CDR2 are LNHDA and SQIVND (reference sequence). The CDR3 runs to 15 residues. V was shortened by 6 bases and J by 4 bases, with 18 bases between the two germline ends. The full variable domain, completed using reference TRBV19 and TRBJ1-2, is DGGITQSPKYLFRKEGQNVTLSCEQNLNHDAMYWYRQDPGQGLRLIYYSQIVNDFQKGDIAEGYSVSREKKESFPLTVTSAQKNPTAFYLCASSLEGTGSYGYTFGSGTRLTVV.

The V call is TRBV10-3, the J call TRBJ1-2; no definite D call. V was shortened by 2 bases and J by 6 bases, with 13 bases between the two germline ends. CDR1 and CDR2 from the germline V gene are ENHRY and SYGVKD. The CDR3 consists of 14 residues. CDR3 sequence (DNA): TGTGCCATCAGTGAGGGCAGCGCCACTCATGGCTACACCTTC. Protein: CAISEGSATHGYTF.

The chain couples TRBV7-9 to TRBJ2-1; D is unresolved. The CDR3 has 14 residues. The ends were cut back, 3 bases at V and 8 bases at J, with 14 bases in the middle. From germline, CDR1 is SEHNR and CDR2 FQNEAQ (reference sequence). CDR3 loop: CASSLGSMSDEQFF. The CDR3 DNA follows: TGTGCCAGCAGCTTGGGTTCAATGAGCGATGAGCAGTTCTTC.

As for this clone: The junction departs from germline at one end; a sequencing error may be responsible. This chain uses TRBV14 with TRBJ2-7; D remains unclear. Germline V gene lookup returns CDR1 SGHDN and CDR2 FVKESK. The CDR3 covers 8 residues. The CDR3 is CASSQSCF. For the CDR3, the DNA is TGTGCCAGCAGCCAAAGCTGCTTC. Combining the CDR3 with reference TRBV14 and TRBJ2-7 gives the whole variable domain EAGVTQFPSHSVIEKGQTVTLRCDPISGHDNLYWYRRVMGKEIKFLLHFVKESKQDESGMPNNRFLAERTGGTYSTLKVQPAELEDSGVYFCASSQSCFGPGTRLTVT.

The rearrangement uses TRBV18 and TRBJ2-1; 8 bases align to TRBD2. Trimming cost V 3 bases and J 9 bases; bases outside gene matches: 10. Germline V gives CDR1 KGHSH, CDR2 LQKENI. The CDR3 is 15 residues long. The chain's CDR3 is CASSPSQRERIEQFF. The CDR3, as DNA: TGTGCCAGCTCACCTTCACAGCGGGAGAGGATTGAGCAGTTCTTC.

The rearrangement links TRBV2 to TRBJ2-2; TRBD1 matches 12 bases. The CDR3 sequence is 14 residues long. CDR1 is SNHLY, CDR2 FYNNEI, per germline. The ends lost 6 bases at V and 7 bases at J; junction bases unmatched: 3. CDR3 amino acids: CASRGTGGLGELFF. CDR3 bases: TGTGCCAGCAGGGGGACAGGGGGCCTCGGGGAGCTGTTTTTT. Supplemented by reference TRBV2 and TRBJ2-2, the full variable domain reads EPEVTQTPSHQVTQMGQEVILRCVPISNHLYFYWYRQILGQKVEFLVSFYNNEISEKSEIFDDQFSVERPDGSNFTLKIRSTKLEDSAMYFCASRGTGGLGELFFGEGSRLTVL.

This chain links TRBV28 with TRBJ2-5; D possibly corresponds to TRBD2 (6 bases). Germline-derived CDR1 and CDR2 are MDHEN and SYDVKM. Deletions cut 8 bases from V and 1 base from J, with 20 bases between. The CDR3 has 16 amino acids. CDR3 loop: CASRNSRGRIQETQYF. The CDR3 nucleotides read TGTGCCAGCCGCAATTCGCGGGGAAGGATCCAAGAGACCCAGTACTTC.

The chain combines TRBV6-1 with TRBJ2-4; D ambiguous. V dropped 6 bases and J dropped 0 bases, with 12 bases sitting between them. CDR3 size: 15 residues. The germline gives CDR1 MNHNS, CDR2 SASEGT. The CDR3 region has the DNA TGTGCCAGCAGAGAACGACCCGTAGCCAAAAACATTCAGTACTTC. It codes for CASRERPVAKNIQYF.

The CDR3 reads CSARVEREQFF. Written as DNA, the CDR3 is TGCAGTGCTAGAGTCGAGCGGGAGCAGTTCTTC. The J gene is TRBJ2-1, the V gene TRBV20-1, with a weak D call TRBD2 (5 bases). V shed 1 base and J shed 10 bases, with 8 bases lying between them. Germline values: CDR1 DFQATT, CDR2 SNEGSKA (reference sequence). This CDR3 contains 11 residues.

The rearrangement joins TRBV29-1 to TRBJ2-7; D tentatively reads TRBD1 or TRBD2 (5 bases each). CDR3 size: 15 residues. CDR1 SQVTM and CDR2 ANQGSEA come from the germline V gene. The germline V and J ends were trimmed by 1 base and 2 bases, with 15 bases remaining between them. The CDR3 nucleotides are TGCAGCGTTGAAGGGGGGAGTACGGCAACCTACGAGCAGTACTTC. Protein: CSVEGGSTATYEQYF.

The chain has TRBV2 and TRBJ2-7, with D hard to call. In germline, CDR1 is SNHLY, CDR2 FYNNEI. V lost 3 bases to trimming and J lost 2 bases, with 8 bases between them. This CDR3 is 13 amino acids long. The CDR3 sequence: CASSDQRPYEQYF. For the CDR3, the DNA is TGTGCCAGCAGTGACCAGAGACCCTACGAGCAGTACTTC. The entire variable domain, with the rest obtained from reference TRBV2 and TRBJ2-7, is as follows: EPEVTQTPSHQVTQMGQEVILRCVPISNHLYFYWYRQILGQKVEFLVSFYNNEISEKSEIFDDQFSVERPDGSNFTLKIRSTKLEDSAMYFCASSDQRPYEQYFGPGTRLTVT.

The J gene is TRBJ1-2, the V gene TRBV5-4; 9 bases are a match to TRBD1. V shed 4 bases, J shed 8 bases, and the junction held 6 bases outside the gene matches. This CDR3 has 13 residues. Germline V lookup: CDR1 SGHNT, CDR2 YYREEE (reference sequence). The CDR3 bases are TGTGCCAGCAGCCCACAGGGGGCGCGGGGCTACACCTTC. Its translation is CASSPQGARGYTF. The whole variable domain, remainder taken from reference TRBV5-4 and TRBJ1-2, is ETGVTQSPTHLIKTRGQQVTLRCSSQSGHNTVSWYQQALGQGPQFIFQYYREEENGRGNFPPRFSGLQFPNYSSELNVNALELDDSALYLCASSPQGARGYTFGSGTRLTVV.

The chain combines TRBV30 with TRBJ1-1; no definite D call. CDR3 length equals 13 residues. Germline CDR1 is GTSNPN and CDR2 is SVGIG (reference sequence). Trimming cost V 0 bases and J 4 bases, with 9 bases left between them. The CDR3 spells CAWSVAKTTEAFF. The CDR3, as DNA: TGTGCCTGGAGTGTAGCGAAGACCACTGAAGCTTTCTTT.

V gene TRBV6-6 combines with J gene TRBJ1-1; a weak D match, TRBD1 (5 bases). V shed 0 bases and J shed 8 bases, with 13 bases lying between them. Germline V gene data show CDR1 as MNHNY and CDR2 as SVGAGI (reference sequence). The CDR3 runs 14 residues. The CDR3 sequence: CASSYSSIAGEAFF. The DNA of the CDR3 is TGTGCCAGCAGTTACTCGAGTATAGCAGGGGAAGCTTTCTTT.

V usage is TRBV11-1 and J usage is TRBJ2-7; 10 bases fit TRBD1. The junction had 4 bases not matched to a gene; V was cut back by 6 bases and J by 2 bases. The CDR3 loop spans 14 amino acids. Germline V gene sequence: CDR1 SGHAT, CDR2 FQDESV (reference sequence). The CDR3 bases are TGTGCCAGCAGTACCGGGACAGGGGCCTACGAGCAGTACTTC. Its protein is CASSTGTGAYEQYF.

The chain has TRBV30 and TRBJ2-5; D is ambiguous. CDR1 and CDR2 (germline): GTSNPN, SVGIG (reference sequence). Trimming pared 5 bases from V and 0 bases from J, leaving 13 bases between. There are 14 residues in the CDR3. The CDR3 DNA follows: TGTGCCTGGTGCGACCCGCCGTACCAAGAGACCCAGTACTTC. Its protein product is CAWCDPPYQETQYF.

V gene TRBV27 combines with J gene TRBJ2-1, with D perhaps TRBD1 (5 bases). V was clipped by 6 bases and J by 7 bases, with 16 bases between them. This CDR3 is 14 amino acids long. Germline V CDR1 and CDR2: MNHEY, SMNVEV (reference sequence). The chain's CDR3 is CASSGQGVVNEQFF. The DNA of the CDR3 is TGTGCCAGCAGCGGGCAGGGCGTAGTAAATGAGCAGTTCTTC.

The rearrangement joins TRBV10-2 to TRBJ1-3; D possibly corresponds to TRBD1 (5 bases). The germline gives CDR1 WSHSY, CDR2 SAAADI. The CDR3 is 17 amino acids. V shed 6 bases and J shed 1 base, with 19 bases lying between them. This CDR3 is CASSVITGGTSGNTIYF. The CDR3 nucleotides read TGCGCCAGCAGCGTTATTACAGGTGGGACGTCTGGAAACACCATATATTTT.

This chain joins TRBV6-1 and TRBJ2-7; TRBD1 aligns across 10 bases. V lost 6 bases, J lost 2 bases, and 4 bases stayed unmatched. The CDR3 consists of 14 residues. Germline CDR1 is MNHNS and CDR2 is SASEGT. The chain's CDR3 is CASRIGQGAYEQYF. CDR3 nucleotide sequence: TGTGCCAGCAGAATCGGACAGGGGGCCTACGAGCAGTACTTC.